This T cell receptor (beta chain) is from a study of CD8 T cells in Susac syndrome. The CDR3 totals 14 residues. The germline gives CDR1 LGHDT, CDR2 YNNKEL (reference sequence). Trimming took 1 base from V and 1 from J, leaving 7 bases between them. An input of roughly 0.45 to 1 ug of RNA was subjected to reverse transcription using random hexamers. TCRdb reprocessed the immunoSEQ multiplex PCR reads with MiXCR, giving one entry per CDR3 protein. The sample shows about 130,000 distinct CDR3 sequences, nearly 95% of them seen only once. This TCR derives from a human donor in good health. The rearrangement links TRBV3-1 to TRBJ1-2; D remains ambiguous. The sample consisted of CD4+ T cells from PBMCs. The CDR3 DNA follows: TGTGCCAGCAGCCAAGGTGGGCATAACTATGGCTACACCTTC. It yields the protein CASSQGGHNYGYTF.